The clone carrying this T cell receptor beta chain was counted ten times or more. Scientists amplified the TCR beta CDR3 regions from RNA transcripts. The first round was an RT-PCR with HTBI primers, and the second round was a multiplex PCR. TCRdb independently ran MiXCR on the multiplex PCR reads; one entry per CDR3 protein. The data hold over 500,000 distinct CDR3 sequences, with around a fifth observed a single time. V was pared by 7 bases and J by 4 bases, with 11 bases between. This CDR3 region has 12 residues. From germline, CDR1 is SEHNR and CDR2 FQNEAQ (reference sequence). This sample was taken from a study of Graves' ophthalmopathy and Graves' hyperthyroidism. Hyperthyroidism is called stable when no ophthalmopathy develops within 18 months of follow-up. A diagnosis was made from clinical symptoms together with serum thyroxine, TRAb, thyroid ultrasound and orbital computed tomography.

The specimen was peripheral blood. V gene TRBV7-9 combines with J gene TRBJ2-7, with TRBD2 as a possible D gene (7 bases). The receptor's source is a young woman with stable Graves' hyperthyroidism. Some clones in this sample may be carry-over from other donors' samples. The CDR3 spells CASMGGGYEQYF. The CDR3, as DNA: TGTGCCAGCATGGGAGGGGGTTACGAGCAGTACTTC. The full variable domain, its missing parts supplied by reference TRBV7-9 and TRBJ2-7, is DTGVSQNPRHKITKRGQNVTFRCDPISEHNRLYWYRQTLGQGPEFLTYFQNEAQLEKSRLLSDRFSAERPKGSFSTLEIQRTEQGDSAMYLCASMGGGYEQYFGPGTRLTVT.